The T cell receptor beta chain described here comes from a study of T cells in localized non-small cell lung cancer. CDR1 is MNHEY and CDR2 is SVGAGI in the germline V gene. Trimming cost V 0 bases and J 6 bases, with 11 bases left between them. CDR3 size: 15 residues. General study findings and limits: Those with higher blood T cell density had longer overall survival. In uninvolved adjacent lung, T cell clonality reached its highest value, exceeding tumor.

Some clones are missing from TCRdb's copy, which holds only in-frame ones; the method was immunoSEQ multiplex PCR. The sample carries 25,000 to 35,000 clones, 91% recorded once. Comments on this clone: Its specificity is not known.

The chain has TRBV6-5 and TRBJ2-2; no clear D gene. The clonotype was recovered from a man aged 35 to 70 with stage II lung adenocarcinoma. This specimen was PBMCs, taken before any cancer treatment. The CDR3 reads CASSYSTSLAGELFF. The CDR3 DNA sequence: TGTGCCAGCAGTTACTCGACCTCTTTAGCCGGGGAGCTGTTTTTT.